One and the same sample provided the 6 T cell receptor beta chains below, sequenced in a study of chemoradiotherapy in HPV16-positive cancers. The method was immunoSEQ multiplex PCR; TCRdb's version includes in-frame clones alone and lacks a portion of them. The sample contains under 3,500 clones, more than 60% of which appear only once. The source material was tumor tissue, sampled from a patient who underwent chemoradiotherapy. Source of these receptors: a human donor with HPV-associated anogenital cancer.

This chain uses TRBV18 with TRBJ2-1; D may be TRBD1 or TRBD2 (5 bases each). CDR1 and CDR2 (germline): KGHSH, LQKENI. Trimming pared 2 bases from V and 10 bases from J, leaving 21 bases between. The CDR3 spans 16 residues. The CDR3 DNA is TGTGCCAGCTCACCAGTTCGGGGCAGGCCATCACCGGAGCAGTTCTTC. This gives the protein CASSPVRGRPSPEQFF.

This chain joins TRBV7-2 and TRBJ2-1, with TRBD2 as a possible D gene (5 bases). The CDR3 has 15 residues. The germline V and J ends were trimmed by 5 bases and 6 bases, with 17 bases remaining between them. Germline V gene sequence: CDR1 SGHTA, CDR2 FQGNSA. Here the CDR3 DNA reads TGTGCCAGCAGCCCCGTCGGTGGAGGCGGCAATGAGCAGTTCTTC. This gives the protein CASSPVGGGGNEQFF.

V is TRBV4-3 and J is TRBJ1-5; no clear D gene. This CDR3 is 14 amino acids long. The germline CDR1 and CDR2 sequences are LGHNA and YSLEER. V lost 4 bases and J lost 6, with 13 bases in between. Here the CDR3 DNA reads TGCGCCAGCAGCCCCGGCTTAAACGGTCAGCCCCAGCATTTT. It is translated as CASSPGLNGQPQHF.

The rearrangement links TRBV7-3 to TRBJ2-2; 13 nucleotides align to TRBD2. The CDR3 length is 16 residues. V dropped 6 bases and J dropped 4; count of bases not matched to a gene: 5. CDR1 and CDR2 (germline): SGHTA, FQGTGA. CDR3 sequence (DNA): TGTGCCAGCAGGTCGGGACTAGCGGGGAGCACCGGGGAGCTGTTTTTT. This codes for CASRSGLAGSTGELFF.

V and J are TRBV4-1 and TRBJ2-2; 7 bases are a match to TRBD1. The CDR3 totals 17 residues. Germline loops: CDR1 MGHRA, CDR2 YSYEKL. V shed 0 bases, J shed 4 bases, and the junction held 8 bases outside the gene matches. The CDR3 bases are TGCGCCAGCAGCCAAGAGATGAAGCAGGGGGTCACCGGGGAGCTGTTTTTT. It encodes CASSQEMKQGVTGELFF.

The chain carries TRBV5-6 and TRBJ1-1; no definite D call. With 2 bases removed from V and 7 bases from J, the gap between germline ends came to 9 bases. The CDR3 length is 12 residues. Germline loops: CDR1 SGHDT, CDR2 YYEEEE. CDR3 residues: CASSFGPLEAFF. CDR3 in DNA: TGTGCCAGCAGCTTCGGGCCCCTTGAAGCTTTCTTT.